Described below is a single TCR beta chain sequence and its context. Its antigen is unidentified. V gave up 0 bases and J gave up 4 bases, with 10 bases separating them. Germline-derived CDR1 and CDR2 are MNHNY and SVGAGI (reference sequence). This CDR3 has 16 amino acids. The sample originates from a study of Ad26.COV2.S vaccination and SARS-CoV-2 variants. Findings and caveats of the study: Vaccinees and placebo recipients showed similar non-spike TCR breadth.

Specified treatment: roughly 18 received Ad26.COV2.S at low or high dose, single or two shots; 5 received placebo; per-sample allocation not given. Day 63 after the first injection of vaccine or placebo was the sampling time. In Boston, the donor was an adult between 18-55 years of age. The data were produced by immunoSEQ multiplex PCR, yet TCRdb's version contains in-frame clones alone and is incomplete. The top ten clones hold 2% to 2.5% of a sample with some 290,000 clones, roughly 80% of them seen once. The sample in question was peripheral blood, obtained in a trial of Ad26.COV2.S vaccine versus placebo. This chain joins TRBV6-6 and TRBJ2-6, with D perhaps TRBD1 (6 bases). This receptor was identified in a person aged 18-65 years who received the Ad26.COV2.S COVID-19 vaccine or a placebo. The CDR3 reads CASSYSFGQGANVLTF. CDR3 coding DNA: TGTGCCAGCAGTTACTCGTTTGGACAGGGGGCCAACGTCCTGACTTTC.